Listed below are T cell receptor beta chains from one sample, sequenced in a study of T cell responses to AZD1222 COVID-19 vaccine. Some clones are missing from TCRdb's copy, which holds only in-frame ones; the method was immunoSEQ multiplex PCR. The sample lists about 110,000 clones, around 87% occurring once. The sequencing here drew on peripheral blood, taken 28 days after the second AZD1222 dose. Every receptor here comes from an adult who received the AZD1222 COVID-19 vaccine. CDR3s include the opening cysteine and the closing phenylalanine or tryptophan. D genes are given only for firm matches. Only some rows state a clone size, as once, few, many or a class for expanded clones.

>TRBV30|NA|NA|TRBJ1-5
TGTGCCTGGAGTGTACAGAATCAGCCCCAGCATTTT
CAWSVQNQPQHF
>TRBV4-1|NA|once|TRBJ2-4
TGCGCCAGCAGCGGTCGGAACCGGGATGCCGGAAACATTCAGTACTTC
CASSGRNRDAGNIQYF
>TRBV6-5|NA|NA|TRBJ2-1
TGTGCCAGCAGTCGGGGGTCGGAGGCTGAGCAGTTCTTC
CASSRGSEAEQFF
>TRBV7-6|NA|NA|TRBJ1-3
TGTGCCAGCAGCTATGGGTCAGGGACTGGAAACACCATATATTTT
CASSYGSGTGNTIYF
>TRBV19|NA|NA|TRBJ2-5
TGTGCCAGTGGGGGGATTCAAGAGACCCAGTACTTC
CASGGIQETQYF
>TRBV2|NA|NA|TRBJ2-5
TGTGCTACCAGCATGGGGCGGGTAGGAGGAGAGACCCAGTACTTC
CATSMGRVGGETQYF
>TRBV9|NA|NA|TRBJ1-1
TGTGCCAGCACCCTAGTAGAAGGAACCATCGGCGCTGAAGCTTTCTTT
CASTLVEGTIGAEAFF
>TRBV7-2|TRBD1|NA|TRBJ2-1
TGTGCCAGCAGCTTACGGACAGGGGGCCGTGGGTACAATGAGCAGTTCTTC
CASSLRTGGRGYNEQFF
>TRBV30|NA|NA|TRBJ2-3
TGTGCCTGGAGTGTAGCAGGTAGCGGCACAGATACGCAGTATTTT
CAWSVAGSGTDTQYF
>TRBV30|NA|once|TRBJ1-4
TGTGCCTGGGCGATCCCGGGACTCAAAAAACTGTTTTTT
CAWAIPGLKKLFF
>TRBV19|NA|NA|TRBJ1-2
TGTGCCAGTAGTACAGCAAGGGGAGGCTCCTATGGCTACACCTTC
CASSTARGGSYGYTF
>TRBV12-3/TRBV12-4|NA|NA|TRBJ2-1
TGTGCCAGCAGTTTAGAACTCGGTCAAGAGCAGTTCTTC
CASSLELGQEQFF
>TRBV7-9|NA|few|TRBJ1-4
TGTGCCAGCTTTGGAGGGGTAGAGGAAAAACTGTTTTTT
CASFGGVEEKLFF
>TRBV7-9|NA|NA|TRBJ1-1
TGTGCCAGCAGGGGGAACACTGAAGCTTTCTTT
CASRGNTEAFF
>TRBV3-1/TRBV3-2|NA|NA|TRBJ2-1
TGTGCCAGCAGCCAAGTTGACCGCGACAGCCATGAGCAGTTCTTC
CASSQVDRDSHEQFF
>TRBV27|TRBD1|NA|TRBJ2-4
TGTGCCAGCAGTTTAGGGACAGGGGGGAGCATTCAGTACTTC
CASSLGTGGSIQYF
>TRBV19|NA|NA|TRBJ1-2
TGTGCCAGTAGAAATCCAGGGATGGAAGGCTACACCTTC
CASRNPGMEGYTF
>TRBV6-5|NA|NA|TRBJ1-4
TGTGCCAGCAGTTACTTCGCCCGATTCGGGGAAAAACTGTTTTTT
CASSYFARFGEKLFF
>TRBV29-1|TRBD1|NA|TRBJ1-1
TGCAGCGTCCCTACTGACAGGGGAGGGATGAACACTGAAGCTTTCTTT
CSVPTDRGGMNTEAFF
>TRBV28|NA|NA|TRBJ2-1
TGTGCCAGCACCCTCTACAATGAGCAGTTCTTC
CASTLYNEQFF
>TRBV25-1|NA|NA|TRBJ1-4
TGTGCCAGCAGTGAAGCTAAAGTTGCAACTAATGAAAAACTGTTTTTT
CASSEAKVATNEKLFF
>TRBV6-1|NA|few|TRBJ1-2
TGTGCCAGCAGTGAAGCTTGGGGATGCACCTTC
CASSEAWGCTF
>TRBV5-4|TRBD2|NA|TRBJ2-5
TGTGCCAGCAGCCCAGGTCCGGCTAGCGGGAGGGGGTATGAGACCCAGTACTTC
CASSPGPASGRGYETQYF
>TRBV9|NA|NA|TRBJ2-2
TGTGCCAGCAGCGTAGACGAGCGAACGAACGGGGAGCTGTTTTTT
CASSVDERTNGELFF
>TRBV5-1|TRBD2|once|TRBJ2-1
TGCGCCAGCGAGGGGAGCGGGGGATACAATGAGCAGTTCTTC
CASEGSGGYNEQFF
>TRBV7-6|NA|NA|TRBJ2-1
TGTGCCAGCAGCTACGGACAGGGCGGGGGGTCCTACAATGAGCAGTTCTTC
CASSYGQGGGSYNEQFF
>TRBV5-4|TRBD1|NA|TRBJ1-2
TGTGCCAGCAGGGTACAGGGGGGGAACTATGGCTACACCTTC
CASRVQGGNYGYTF
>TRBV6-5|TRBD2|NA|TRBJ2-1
TGTGCCAGCAGCTCCCGGACTAGCGTGGTCTTC
CASSSRTSVVF
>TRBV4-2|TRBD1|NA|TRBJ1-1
TGTGCCAGCACCCGGGACAGGGAACTCACTGAAGCTTTCTTT
CASTRDRELTEAFF
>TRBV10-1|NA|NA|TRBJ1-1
TGCGCCAGCAGAGGGGGGCTAAGGCAAAAAAACACTGAAGCTTTCTTT
CASRGGLRQKNTEAFF
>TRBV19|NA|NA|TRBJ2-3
TGTGCCAGTAGTATAGATGATAGCACAGATACGCAGTATTTT
CASSIDDSTDTQYF
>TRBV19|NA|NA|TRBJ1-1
TGTGCCAGTAGTATCCCTCCTACAGGGAACACTGAAGCTTTCTTT
CASSIPPTGNTEAFF
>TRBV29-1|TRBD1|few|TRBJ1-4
TGCAGCGTTTCTAATACAGGGGGCGCAGGGGAAAAACTGTTTTTT
CSVSNTGGAGEKLFF
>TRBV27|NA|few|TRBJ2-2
TGTGCCAGCAGTCCCCTATGGCGAGCGAACACCGGGGAGCTGTTTTTT
CASSPLWRANTGELFF
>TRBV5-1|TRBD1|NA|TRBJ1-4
TGCGCCAGCAGCCGGTCCGGGACAGGGGTTAATGAAAAACTGTTTTTT
CASSRSGTGVNEKLFF
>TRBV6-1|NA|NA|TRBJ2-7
TGTGCCAGCAGTGAAAACCCGGACGGATCCCGAGGGTACTTC
CASSENPDGSRGYF
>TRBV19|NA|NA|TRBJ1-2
TGTGCCAGTCGCAATGGGGCTAACTATGGCTACACCTTC
CASRNGANYGYTF
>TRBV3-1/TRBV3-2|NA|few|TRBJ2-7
TGTGCCAGCAGTCACCCGGGACAAGCCTACGAGCAGTACTTC
CASSHPGQAYEQYF
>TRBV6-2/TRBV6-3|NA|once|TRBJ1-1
TGTGCCAGCAGTTACGGAGTGGGCCCCCAGGTGAACACTGAAGCTTTCTTT
CASSYGVGPQVNTEAFF
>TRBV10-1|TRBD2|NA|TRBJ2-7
TGCGCCAGCAGTGATGGGACTAGCGATGGGGGGCCCACTTCCTACGAGCAGTACTTC
CASSDGTSDGGPTSYEQYF
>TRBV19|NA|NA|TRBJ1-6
TGTGCCAGTAAAGGGGGAGATTCACCCCTCCACTTT
CASKGGDSPLHF
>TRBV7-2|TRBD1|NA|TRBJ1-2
TGTGCCAGCAGCTGGACCCCGGGACAGATCAATGGCGGCTACACCTTC
CASSWTPGQINGGYTF
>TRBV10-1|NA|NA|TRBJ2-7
TGCGCCAGCAGCACCCTGGGGGGCAGCTCCTACGAGCAGTACTTC
CASSTLGGSSYEQYF
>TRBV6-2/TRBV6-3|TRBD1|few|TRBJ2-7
TGTGCCAGCAGACCTACCGGGACAGGGAACGAGCAGTACTTC
CASRPTGTGNEQYF
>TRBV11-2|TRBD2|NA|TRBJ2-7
TGTGCCAGCAGCTCCCGGACTAGCGGGGGTTACGAGCAGTACTTC
CASSSRTSGGYEQYF
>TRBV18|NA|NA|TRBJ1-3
TGTGCCAGCTCAAAGGGAGCCGGAAACACCATATATTTT
CASSKGAGNTIYF
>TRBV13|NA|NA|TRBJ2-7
TGTGCCAGCAGCTTCCGGGAATACGAGCAGTACTTC
CASSFREYEQYF
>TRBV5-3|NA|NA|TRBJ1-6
TGTGCCGTCCCCACAAGGGTAGCACCCCTCCACTTT
CAVPTRVAPLHF